The 27 T cell receptor beta chains below come from one sample, sequenced in a study of T-cell reconstitution after alpha-beta-depleted transplantation in children (dated by TCRdb to the mid-2010s). The protocol used for the library was PCR. TCRdb lists the instrument as Illumina HiSeq 2500. TCR libraries were prepared with molecular barcoding, using unique molecular identifiers to normalize TCRbeta repertoire quantification. TCRdb reworked the public reads: Q25 trimming with fastp, MiXCR clone assembly, productive beta chains retained. Each record represents a unique CDR3 protein, reported with the most common genes and DNA among its rows. This sample has some 500,000 distinct CDR3 sequences in its table, and approximately 32% of those were observed once. 2% to 3% of the sample belongs to the ten largest clones. Sequenced here: PBMCs from the stem cell graft donor, sampled from the stem cell graft. Source of these receptors: a human donor who donated a stem cell graft to a child with aplastic anemia.

V and J are TRBV12-3 or TRBV12-4 and TRBJ2-1, with a tentative D call TRBD2 (6 bases). Trimming removed 6 bases from V and 4 bases from J, with 16 bases in between. The CDR3 totals 15 residues. The CDR3 DNA reads TGTGCCAGCAGGCCCTTGGGGGGAGAGTACAATGAGCAGTTCTTC. Its translation: CASRPLGGEYNEQFF.

This clonotype was picked up a small number of times. The V and J genes are TRBV4-3 and TRBJ1-1; tentatively, D is TRBD1 (6 bases). Germline CDR1 and CDR2: LGHNA and YSLEER. CDR3 length equals 13 residues. The V and J ends lost 7 bases and 2 bases respectively, with 11 bases between them. The CDR3 region is CASTWDTNTEAFF. In nucleotides, the CDR3 is TGCGCCAGCACCTGGGACACCAACACTGAAGCTTTCTTT.

The V call is TRBV20-1, the J call TRBJ2-1; TRBD2 matches at 14 bases. V gave up 1 base and J gave up 6 bases; unmatched junction bases: 2. Germline CDR1 and CDR2: DFQATT and SNEGSKA (reference sequence). The length of the CDR3 is 15 residues. CDR3 in amino acids: CSARGGLAGANEQFF. The CDR3 coding sequence is TGCAGTGCTAGAGGGGGACTAGCGGGAGCCAATGAGCAGTTCTTC.

This chain uses TRBV10-3 with TRBJ2-1; 8 bases match TRBD1. Looked up from germline, CDR1 is ENHRY and CDR2 is SYGVKD. CDR3 length: 13 residues. The junction had 9 bases not matched to a gene; V was cut back by 10 bases and J by 7 bases. DNA for the CDR3: TGTGCCACCACTGGACAGGGTTCAAATGAGCAGTTCTTC. Encoded protein: CATTGQGSNEQFF.

The table lists this clonotype with a few counts. V is TRBV12-3 or TRBV12-4 and J is TRBJ1-2; D is undetermined. V lost 1 base, J lost 0 bases, and 9 bases lay in between. This CDR3 has 15 amino acids. CDR3 amino acids: CASSLGSGANYGYTF. In DNA form, the CDR3 reads TGTGCCAGCAGTTTAGGGTCGGGTGCTAACTATGGCTACACCTTC.

V usage is TRBV3-1 and J usage is TRBJ1-3; D perhaps matches TRBD1 (6 bases). The length of the CDR3 is 14 residues. V was shortened by 7 bases and J by 0 bases, with 10 bases between the two germline ends. The germline V gene encodes CDR1 LGHDT and CDR2 YNNKEL (reference sequence). CDR3 DNA: TGTGCCAGCACCACAGGGTCCTCTGGAAACACCATATATTTT. Translation gives CASTTGSSGNTIYF.

The V gene is TRBV28, the J gene TRBJ2-7; D is possibly TRBD1 or TRBD2 (5 bases each). The V and J ends lost 8 bases and 5 bases respectively, with 16 bases between them. Germline V gene data show CDR1 as MDHEN and CDR2 as SYDVKM. This CDR3 is built from 13 residues. CDR3 in amino acids: CASGTVRGDEQYF. The CDR3 region has the DNA TGTGCCAGCGGGACGGTACGTGGGGACGAGCAGTACTTC.

This clonotype occurred a few times. The chain couples TRBV9 to TRBJ2-1; D uncertain. With 4 bases removed from V and 4 bases from J, the gap between germline ends came to 18 bases. The CDR3 totals 16 residues. CDR1 is SGDLS, CDR2 YYNGEE, per germline. The CDR3 sequence: CASSPGPSEAYNEQFF. The DNA for the CDR3 is TGTGCCAGCAGCCCTGGACCGTCTGAGGCTTACAATGAGCAGTTCTTC.

V gene TRBV28 combines with J gene TRBJ2-3; D assignment may be TRBD1 or TRBD2 (5 bases each). The CDR3 runs 12 residues. The V gene's germline CDR1 is MDHEN and CDR2 SYDVKM. The germline V and J ends were trimmed by 11 bases and 2 bases, with 11 bases remaining between them. As DNA, the CDR3 is TGTGCCTTGAGGGGAAACACAGATACGCAGTATTTT. This gives the protein CALRGNTDTQYF.

V and J are TRBV12-5 and TRBJ2-3; the match to TRBD1 covers 7 bases. The trim removed 1 base at V and 6 bases at J, leaving 1 base unmatched. Per germline, CDR1 LGHNT and CDR2 FRNRAP. The CDR3 runs 13 residues. This chain's CDR3 is CASGLARGDTQYF. In DNA form, the CDR3 reads TGTGCTAGTGGTTTGGCCAGGGGGGATACGCAGTATTTT.

This clonotype was counted between two and nine times. The V gene is TRBV20-1, the J gene TRBJ2-4, with 9 positions matching TRBD1. This CDR3 spans 17 amino acids. Germline CDR1 DFQATT, CDR2 SNEGSKA (reference sequence). V was clipped by 6 bases and J by 5 bases; unmatched bases: 17. The CDR3 sequence: CSATKINTGGSENIQYF. The CDR3 DNA sequence: TGCAGTGCGACAAAAATTAACACAGGGGGCTCGGAAAACATTCAGTACTTC.

This clonotype was picked up a small number of times. CDR3 residues: CASSSGGEGTEAFF. The CDR3 bases are TGCGCCAGCAGCTCGGGGGGAGAGGGCACTGAAGCTTTCTTT. V gene TRBV5-1 combines with J gene TRBJ1-1; tentatively, D is TRBD1 (5 bases). The CDR3 consists of 14 residues. CDR1 SGHRS and CDR2 YFSETQ come from the germline V gene. V lost 3 bases and J lost 4, with 13 bases in between.

The chain has TRBV7-9 and TRBJ1-4, with D maybe TRBD1 (5 bases). Germline CDR1 reads SEHNR; CDR2 reads FQNEAQ (reference sequence). Trimming stripped 4 bases from V and 5 bases from J, with 11 bases between. CDR3 length equals 14 residues. The CDR3 protein is CASSSGHTNEKLFF. The CDR3 DNA reads as TGTGCCAGCAGCTCCGGACATACGAATGAAAAACTGTTTTTT.

This clonotype turned up a few times. This chain uses TRBV20-1 with TRBJ2-1; possible D gene TRBD2, 5 bases. Trimming cost V 8 bases and J 6 bases, with 23 bases left between them. The CDR3 covers 15 residues. Germline-derived CDR1 and CDR2 are DFQATT and SNEGSKA (reference sequence). The chain's CDR3 is CSLFLGVALANEQFF. In DNA form, the CDR3 reads TGCAGTTTGTTTTTGGGAGTTGCACTGGCCAATGAGCAGTTCTTC.

V gene TRBV6-2 or TRBV6-3 combines with J gene TRBJ2-7; 7 positions agree with TRBD1. This CDR3 comprises 14 residues. V lost 4 bases to trimming and J lost 4 bases; unmatched junction nucleotides: 7. Germline V lookup: CDR1 MNHEY, CDR2 SVGEGT. For the CDR3, the DNA is TGTGCCAGCAGTTCCTCCGGGACAGCTTACGAGCAGTACGTC. It encodes CASSSSGTAYEQYV.

The chain combines TRBV5-1 with TRBJ2-5; D is undetermined. This CDR3 is built from 13 residues. Germline CDR1 and CDR2: SGHRS and YFSETQ. The ends were cut back, 0 bases at V and 4 bases at J, with 7 bases in the middle. The CDR3 sequence is CASSLAPRETQYF. The CDR3 DNA sequence: TGCGCCAGCAGCTTGGCCCCTCGAGAGACCCAGTACTTC.

There are a few counts of this clonotype. The V and J genes are TRBV15 and TRBJ2-3; TRBD2 matches 8 bases. The germline V gene encodes CDR1 LNHNV and CDR2 YYDKDF (reference sequence). V shed 2 bases, J shed 4 bases, and the junction held 11 bases outside the gene matches. The CDR3 runs to 17 residues. The CDR3, as DNA: TGTGCCACCAGCAGAATTACTCCGGGACTAGGTGCAGATACGCAGTATTTT. Protein: CATSRITPGLGADTQYF.

This clonotype was seen only once. The rearrangement joins TRBV11-2 to TRBJ1-1, with 7 bases aligning to TRBD1. The CDR3 is 14 residues long. CDR1 and CDR2 (germline): SGHAT, FQNNGV. V lost 1 base to trimming and J lost 11 bases; unmatched junction nucleotides: 10. CDR3 residues: CASSLAPTGREAFF. In DNA, the CDR3 is TGTGCCAGCAGCTTAGCCCCGACAGGGCGGGAGGCTTTCTTT. Full variable domain (rest looked up from reference TRBV11-2 and TRBJ1-1): EAGVAQSPRYKIIEKRQSVAFWCNPISGHATLYWYQQILGQGPKLLIQFQNNGVVDDSQLPKDRFSAERLKGVDSTLKIQPAKLEDSAVYLCASSLAPTGREAFFGQGTRLTVV.

This clonotype was observed a few times. This chain links TRBV18 with TRBJ2-7; TRBD2 matches 8 bases. The CDR3 has 15 residues. J gave up 5 bases and V 6 bases, and 12 bases lay outside the gene matches. Germline V gene sequence: CDR1 KGHSH, CDR2 LQKENI. Here the CDR3 DNA reads TGTGCCAGCTCCACAAGCGGGAGATCGCTCAACGAGCAGTACTTC. It specifies CASSTSGRSLNEQYF.

The V gene is TRBV20-1, the J gene TRBJ1-2; the D is unclear. From germline, CDR1 is DFQATT and CDR2 SNEGSKA (reference sequence). This CDR3 spans 14 amino acids. V gave up 0 bases and J gave up 7 bases, with 15 bases separating them. The CDR3 DNA sequence: TGCAGTGCTAGAGACGGGCAGGAAATCGCTGGCTACACCTTC. Encoded protein: CSARDGQEIAGYTF.

The CDR3 loop is CASSQSGQPGQYF. The CDR3, as DNA: TGTGCCAGCAGCCAATCGGGACAGCCTGGGCAGTACTTC. This chain uses TRBV3-1 with TRBJ2-7; TRBD1 aligns across 7 bases. J was trimmed by 9 bases and V by 2 bases; bases with no gene match: 7. The CDR3 totals 13 residues. Germline values: CDR1 LGHDT, CDR2 YNNKEL (reference sequence).

The chain couples TRBV5-1 to TRBJ2-7; D not certain. Germline lookup yields CDR1 SGHRS and CDR2 YFSETQ. Trimming pared 0 bases from V and 1 base from J, leaving 8 bases between. The length of the CDR3 is 14 residues. The CDR3 is CASSLDRRSYEQYV. The CDR3 DNA reads TGCGCCAGCAGCTTGGATCGGAGATCCTACGAGCAGTACGTC.

The chain employs TRBV5-1 and TRBJ2-1, with 7 nucleotides matching TRBD1. This CDR3 region has 15 residues. Trimming at V came to 4 bases and at J to 6 bases, leaving 10 bases not matched to a gene. The germline CDR1 and CDR2 sequences are SGHRS and YFSETQ. In nucleotides, the CDR3 is TGCGCCAGCAGCACCCGGGACAGCCTCCTCAATGAGCAGTTCTTC. Translated, it gives CASSTRDSLLNEQFF.

This clonotype was found many times. The chain employs TRBV27 and TRBJ2-7; TRBD1 matches at 9 bases. Trimming cost V 2 bases and J 3 bases; bases outside gene matches: 5. Germline V CDR1 and CDR2: MNHEY, SMNVEV (reference sequence). The CDR3 length is 15 residues. The CDR3 bases are TGTGCCAGCAGTTTAAGGGGACAGGGTTTCTACGAGCAGTACGTC. As protein: CASSLRGQGFYEQYV.

The rearrangement uses TRBV19 and TRBJ2-1, with 9 positions matching TRBD1. The junction had 2 bases not matched to a gene; V was cut back by 7 bases and J by 4 bases. CDR3 length: 13 residues. Germline V CDR1 and CDR2: LNHDA, SQIVND (reference sequence). The CDR3 here is CASIGQGYNEQFF. The CDR3 DNA reads TGTGCCAGTATCGGACAGGGGTACAATGAGCAGTTCTTC.

The chain is built from TRBV5-8 and TRBJ1-1; 8 nucleotides align to TRBD1. The ends lost 2 bases at V and 1 base at J; junction bases unmatched: 7. CDR1 and CDR2 from the germline V gene are SGHTS and YDEGEE. This CDR3 comprises 16 residues. Here the CDR3 DNA reads TGTGCCAGCAGCTTAAGGACAGGGCCCTCGAACACTGAAGCTTTCTTT. Translated: CASSLRTGPSNTEAFF.

V usage is TRBV4-3 and J usage is TRBJ2-1; 7 bases are a match to TRBD2. CDR3 size: 16 residues. The V and J ends lost 0 bases and 9 bases, in that order; junction bases with no gene match: 11. Per germline, CDR1 LGHNA and CDR2 YSLEER. The CDR3 nucleotides read TGCGCCAGCAGCCAAGATGTGATCCGCGGGAGTATTGAGCAGTTCTTC. It translates to CASSQDVIRGSIEQFF.